The source of this T cell receptor (beta chain) is a study of OX40 agonist ivuxolimab in advanced cancers. The wider study: A mean age of approximately 60 years, range about 20 to 79, was recorded, and 82.7% were male. Three partial responders included one hepatocellular carcinoma patient and two cutaneous melanoma patients.

Any history of autoimmune disease or systemic immunosuppression disqualified patients. Study-wide results and limits: CD4+ T cells averaged fewer expanded clones than CD8+ T cells.

Germline CDR1 SGHTA, CDR2 FQGTGA. The CDR3 sequence is 14 residues long. V lost 1 base, J lost 8 bases, and 14 bases lay in between. Profiled with immunoSEQ multiplex PCR; TCRdb holds only in-frame clones, not every one. The table has 80,000 to 100,000 clones, approximately 90% seen once. The count of this clone is one. The antigen is not known. The receptor's source is an adult with an advanced solid tumor such as melanoma, head and neck, liver or kidney cancer. The rearrangement uses TRBV7-3 and TRBJ1-2; D is ambiguous. The specimen comprised CD4+ or CD8+ T cells sorted from blood, sampled in a trial of the OX40 agonist ivuxolimab. In nucleotides, the CDR3 is TGTGCCAGCAGCTTAATGGGCAGGCCTGAAGGCTACACCTTC. Residues: CASSLMGRPEGYTF.